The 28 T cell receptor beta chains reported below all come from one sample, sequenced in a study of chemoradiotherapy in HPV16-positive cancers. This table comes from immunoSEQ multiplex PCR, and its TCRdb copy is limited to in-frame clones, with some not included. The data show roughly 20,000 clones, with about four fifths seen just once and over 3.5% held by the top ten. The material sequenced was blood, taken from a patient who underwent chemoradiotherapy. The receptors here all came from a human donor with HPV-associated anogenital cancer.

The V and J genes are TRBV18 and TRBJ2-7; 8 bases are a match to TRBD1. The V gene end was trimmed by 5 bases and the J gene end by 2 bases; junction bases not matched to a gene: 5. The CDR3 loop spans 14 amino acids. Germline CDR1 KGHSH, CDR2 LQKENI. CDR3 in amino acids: CASSTGTGAYEQYF. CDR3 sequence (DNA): TGTGCCAGCTCAACCGGGACAGGCGCCTACGAGCAGTACTTC.

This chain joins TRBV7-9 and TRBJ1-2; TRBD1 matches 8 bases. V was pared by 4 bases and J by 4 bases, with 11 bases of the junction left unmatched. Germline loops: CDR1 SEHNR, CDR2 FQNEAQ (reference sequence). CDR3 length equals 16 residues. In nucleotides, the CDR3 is TGTGCCAGCAGCTCAGAGGACAGGGTTCTCGGCTATGGCTACACCTTC. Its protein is CASSSEDRVLGYGYTF.

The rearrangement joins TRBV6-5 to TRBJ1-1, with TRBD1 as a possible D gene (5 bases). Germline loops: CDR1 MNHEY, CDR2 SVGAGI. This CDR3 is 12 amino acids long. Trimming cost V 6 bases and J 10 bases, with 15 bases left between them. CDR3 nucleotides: TGTGCCAGCAGCGGCAGGGATCTGGCAGCTTTCTTT. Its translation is CASSGRDLAAFF.

CDR3 sequence (DNA): TGTGCCAGCAGCCCTACCGACAGATCCTACGAGCAGTACTTC. Its translation: CASSPTDRSYEQYF. This rearrangement joins TRBV5-4 to TRBJ2-7, with D perhaps TRBD1 (5 bases). The CDR3 is made up of 14 amino acids. In germline, CDR1 is SGHNT, CDR2 YYREEE (reference sequence). Deletions cut 4 bases from V and 1 base from J, with 12 bases between.

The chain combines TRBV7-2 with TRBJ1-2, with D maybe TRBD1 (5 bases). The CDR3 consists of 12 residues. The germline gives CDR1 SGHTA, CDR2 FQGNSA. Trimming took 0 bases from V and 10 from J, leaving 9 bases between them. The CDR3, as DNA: TGTGCCAGCAGCTTAGCGATCGGGGCCTACACCTTC. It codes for CASSLAIGAYTF.

DNA for the CDR3: TGTGCCAGCTCACCACTAGTTTCATCAAGCTCCTACGAGCAGTACTTC. It encodes CASSPLVSSSSYEQYF. The chain joins TRBV18 to TRBJ2-7; unclear D gene. There are 16 residues in the CDR3. CDR1 is KGHSH, CDR2 LQKENI, per germline. V dropped 1 base and J dropped 0 bases, with 13 bases sitting between them.

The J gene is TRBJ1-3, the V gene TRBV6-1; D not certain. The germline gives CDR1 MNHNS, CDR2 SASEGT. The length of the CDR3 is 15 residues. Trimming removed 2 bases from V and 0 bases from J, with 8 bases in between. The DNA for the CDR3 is TGTGCCAGCAGTGAACGGTGGGGCTCTGGAAACACCATATATTTT. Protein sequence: CASSERWGSGNTIYF.

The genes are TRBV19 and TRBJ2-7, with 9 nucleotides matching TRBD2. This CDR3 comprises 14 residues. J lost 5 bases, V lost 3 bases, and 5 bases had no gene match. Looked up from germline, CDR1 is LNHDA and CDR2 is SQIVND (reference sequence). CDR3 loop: CASSITSGSHEQYF. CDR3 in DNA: TGTGCCAGTAGTATTACTAGCGGGTCCCACGAGCAGTACTTC.

Here the CDR3 DNA reads TGCGCCAGCAGCCCCAATCGGGGGCCCGAGCAGTACTTC. It yields the protein CASSPNRGPEQYF. This chain joins TRBV5-1 and TRBJ2-7; D might be TRBD1 or TRBD2, each matching 6 bases. Germline values: CDR1 SGHRS, CDR2 YFSETQ. CDR3 size: 13 residues. V was shortened by 4 bases and J by 6 bases, with 14 bases between the two germline ends. Full variable domain (missing parts from reference TRBV5-1 and TRBJ2-7): KAGVTQTPRYLIKTRGQQVTLSCSPISGHRSVSWYQQTPGQGLQFLFEYFSETQRNKGNFPGRFSGRQFSNSRSEMNVSTLELGDSALYLCASSPNRGPEQYFGPGTRLTVT.

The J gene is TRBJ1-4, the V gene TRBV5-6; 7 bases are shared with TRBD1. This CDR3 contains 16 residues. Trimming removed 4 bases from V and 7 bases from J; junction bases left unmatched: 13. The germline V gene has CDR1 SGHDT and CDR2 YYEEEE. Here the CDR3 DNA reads TGTGCCAGCAGCCCTTACTTGACAGGGTCAGGTGAAAAACTGTTTTTT. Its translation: CASSPYLTGSGEKLFF.

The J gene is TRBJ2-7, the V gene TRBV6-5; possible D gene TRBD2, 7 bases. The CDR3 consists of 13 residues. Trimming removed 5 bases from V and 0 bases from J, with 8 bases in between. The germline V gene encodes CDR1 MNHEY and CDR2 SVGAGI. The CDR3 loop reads CASSRGGSYEQYF. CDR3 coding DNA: TGTGCCAGCAGTAGGGGGGGCTCCTACGAGCAGTACTTC.

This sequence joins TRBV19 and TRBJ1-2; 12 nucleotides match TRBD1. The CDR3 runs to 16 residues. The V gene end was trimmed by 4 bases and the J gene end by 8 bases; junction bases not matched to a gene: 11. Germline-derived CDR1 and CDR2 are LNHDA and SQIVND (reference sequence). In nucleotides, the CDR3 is TGTGCCAGTAGTACCCTGGGACAGGGGGCGCGAAGGGGCTACACCTTC. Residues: CASSTLGQGARRGYTF.

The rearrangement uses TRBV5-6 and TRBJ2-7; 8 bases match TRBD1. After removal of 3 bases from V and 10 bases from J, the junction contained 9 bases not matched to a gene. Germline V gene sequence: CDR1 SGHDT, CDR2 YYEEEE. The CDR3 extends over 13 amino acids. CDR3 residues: CASSSGTGAPQYF. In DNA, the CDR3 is TGTGCCAGCAGCTCCGGGACAGGAGCCCCTCAGTACTTC.

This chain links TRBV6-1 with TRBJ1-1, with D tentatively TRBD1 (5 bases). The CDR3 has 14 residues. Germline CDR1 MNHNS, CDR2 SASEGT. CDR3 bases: TGTACATCCTCCTTTCGGAGGGGAGGCACTGAAGCTTTCTTT. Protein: CTSSFRRGGTEAFF.

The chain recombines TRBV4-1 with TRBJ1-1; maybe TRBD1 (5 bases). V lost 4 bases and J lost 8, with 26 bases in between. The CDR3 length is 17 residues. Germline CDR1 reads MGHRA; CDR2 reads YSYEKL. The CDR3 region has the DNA TGCGCCAGCAGCCCAACCCCAACCCGGGACCATATGGGGGAAGCTTTCTTT. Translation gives CASSPTPTRDHMGEAFF.

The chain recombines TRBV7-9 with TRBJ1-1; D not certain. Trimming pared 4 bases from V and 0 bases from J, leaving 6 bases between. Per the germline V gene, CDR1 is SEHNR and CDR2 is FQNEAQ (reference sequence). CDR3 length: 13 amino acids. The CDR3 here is CASSWAVNTEAFF. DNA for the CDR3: TGTGCCAGCAGCTGGGCGGTGAACACTGAAGCTTTCTTT.

This chain's CDR3 is CASSLTGEGQPQHF. As DNA, the CDR3 is TGTGCCAGCAGCTTGACAGGGGAGGGTCAGCCCCAGCATTTT. The chain uses TRBV6-4 and TRBJ1-5; 8 positions agree with TRBD1. With 6 bases clipped from V and 6 bases from J, the junction kept 7 bases outside the gene matches. Germline lookup yields CDR1 MRHNA and CDR2 SNTAGT. This CDR3 region has 14 residues.

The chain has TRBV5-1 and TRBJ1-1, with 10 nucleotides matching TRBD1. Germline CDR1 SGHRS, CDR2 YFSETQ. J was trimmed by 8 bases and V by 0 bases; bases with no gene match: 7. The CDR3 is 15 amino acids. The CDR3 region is CASSLEGGTGVEAFF. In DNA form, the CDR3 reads TGCGCCAGCAGCTTGGAGGGAGGGACAGGGGTAGAAGCTTTCTTT.

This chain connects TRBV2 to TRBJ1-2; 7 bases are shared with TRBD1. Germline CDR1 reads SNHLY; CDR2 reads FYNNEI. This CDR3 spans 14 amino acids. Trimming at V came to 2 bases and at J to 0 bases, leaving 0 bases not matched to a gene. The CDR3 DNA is TGTGCCAGCAGTGAACAGGGGGCTAACTATGGCTACACCTTC. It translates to CASSEQGANYGYTF.

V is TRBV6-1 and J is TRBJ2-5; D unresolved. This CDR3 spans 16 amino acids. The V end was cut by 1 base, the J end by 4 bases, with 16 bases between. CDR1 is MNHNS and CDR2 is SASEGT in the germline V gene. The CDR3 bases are TGTGCCAGCAGTGAAGTGTCAGTTAAGGGCGGAGAGACCCAGTACTTC. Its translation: CASSEVSVKGGETQYF.

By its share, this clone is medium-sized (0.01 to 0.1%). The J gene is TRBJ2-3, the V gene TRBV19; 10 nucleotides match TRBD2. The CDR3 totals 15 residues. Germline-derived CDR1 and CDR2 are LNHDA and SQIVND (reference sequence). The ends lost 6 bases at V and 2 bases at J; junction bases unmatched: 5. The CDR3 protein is CASRSLAGDTDTQYF. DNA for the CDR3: TGTGCCAGTAGGTCGCTAGCGGGGGACACAGATACGCAGTATTTT.

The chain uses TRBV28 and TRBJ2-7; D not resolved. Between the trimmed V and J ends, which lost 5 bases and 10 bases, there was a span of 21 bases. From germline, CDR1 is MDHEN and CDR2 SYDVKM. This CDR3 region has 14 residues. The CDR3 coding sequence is TGTGCCAGCAGTCGTTCGTCCCCCAGTCTATTTCAGTACTTC. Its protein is CASSRSSPSLFQYF.

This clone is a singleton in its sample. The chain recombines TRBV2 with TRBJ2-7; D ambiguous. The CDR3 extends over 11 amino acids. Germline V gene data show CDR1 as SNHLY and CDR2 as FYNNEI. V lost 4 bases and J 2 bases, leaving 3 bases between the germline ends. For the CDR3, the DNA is TGTGCCAGCAGTGGGGCCTACGAGCAGTACTTC. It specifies CASSGAYEQYF.

CDR3 sequence: CASSESLAYGYTF. CDR3 sequence (DNA): TGTGCCAGCAGCGAGAGCCTGGCCTATGGCTACACCTTC. The rearrangement joins TRBV7-2 to TRBJ1-2, with D uncertain. This CDR3 is built from 13 residues. The V gene's germline CDR1 is SGHTA and CDR2 FQGNSA. V lost 5 bases to trimming and J lost 4 bases, with 11 bases between them.

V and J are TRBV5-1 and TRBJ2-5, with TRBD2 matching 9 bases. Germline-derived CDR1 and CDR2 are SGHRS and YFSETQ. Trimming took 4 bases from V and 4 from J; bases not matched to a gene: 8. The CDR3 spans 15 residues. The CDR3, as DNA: TGCGCCAGCAGCACCCGGCTAGCGGGGTTAGAGACCCAGTACTTC. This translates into CASSTRLAGLETQYF.

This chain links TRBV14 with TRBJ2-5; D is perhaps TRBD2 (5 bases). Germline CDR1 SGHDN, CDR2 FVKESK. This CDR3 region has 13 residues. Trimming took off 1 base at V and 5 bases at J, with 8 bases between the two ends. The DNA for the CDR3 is TGTGCCAGCAGCCAAGGTGGGGAGGAGACCCAGTACTTC. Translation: CASSQGGEETQYF.

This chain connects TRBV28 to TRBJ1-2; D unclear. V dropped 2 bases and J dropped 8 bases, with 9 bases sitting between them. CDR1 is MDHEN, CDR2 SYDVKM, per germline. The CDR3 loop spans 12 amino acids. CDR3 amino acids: CASSLRREGYTF. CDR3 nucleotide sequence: TGTGCCAGCAGTTTACGCCGGGAGGGCTACACCTTC.

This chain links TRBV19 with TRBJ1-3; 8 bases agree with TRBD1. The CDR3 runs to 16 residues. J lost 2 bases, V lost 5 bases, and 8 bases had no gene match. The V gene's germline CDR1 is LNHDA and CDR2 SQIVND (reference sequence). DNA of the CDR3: TGTGCCAGTAGTCCGATTGGACAGGGCGCTGGAAACACCATATATTTT. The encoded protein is CASSPIGQGAGNTIYF.